Each of the 23 T cell receptor beta chains below was sequenced from the same sample in a study of T-cell reconstitution after alpha-beta-depleted transplantation in children. Unique molecular identifiers featured in how the TCRbeta library was prepared. Each CDR3 protein gets one entry after TCRdb re-called the PCR reads with MiXCR. The data contain about 600,000 distinct CDR3 sequences, over 10% of them singletons. This material consisted of PBMCs, mostly from graft donor cells, taken 360 days after TCRalphabeta/CD19-depleted stem cell transplant. These TCRs come from a male patient between 10 and 17 years old who had a stem cell transplant for acute myeloid leukemia, so the T cells may come from the graft donor.

This clonotype was seen at least ten times. The J gene is TRBJ2-2, the V gene TRBV5-1, with TRBD2 matching over 11 bases. The CDR3 length is 15 residues. The V and J ends lost 4 bases and 3 bases, in that order; junction bases with no gene match: 2. Germline CDR1 SGHRS, CDR2 YFSETQ. The CDR3 DNA follows: TGCGCCAGCAGCCTACTAGCGGGAGACACCGGGGAGCTGTTTTTT. Translated, it gives CASSLLAGDTGELFF. The whole variable domain, remainder taken from reference TRBV5-1 and TRBJ2-2, is KAGVTQTPRYLIKTRGQQVTLSCSPISGHRSVSWYQQTPGQGLQFLFEYFSETQRNKGNFPGRFSGRQFSNSRSEMNVSTLELGDSALYLCASSLLAGDTGELFFGEGSRLTVL.

V usage is TRBV6-1 and J usage is TRBJ2-7; D is undetermined. Deletions cut 4 bases from V and 9 bases from J, with 22 bases between. The CDR3 extends over 15 amino acids. CDR1 MNHNS and CDR2 SASEGT come from the germline V gene. The CDR3 bases are TGTGCCAGCAGTGGGAATACTCACTCCGGGTCTGGGCAGTACTTC. This codes for CASSGNTHSGSGQYF.

This clonotype was seen ten or more times. The chain uses TRBV7-6 and TRBJ2-1; 11 nucleotides agree with TRBD2. There are 18 residues in the CDR3. CDR1 SGHVS and CDR2 FNYEAQ come from the germline V gene. V shed 1 base, J shed 4 bases, and the junction held 9 bases outside the gene matches. CDR3 loop: CASSLVVTLAGGYNEQFF. CDR3 in DNA: TGTGCCAGCAGCTTAGTAGTGACTTTAGCGGGAGGGTACAATGAGCAGTTCTTC. The entire variable domain, with the rest obtained from reference TRBV7-6 and TRBJ2-1, is as follows: GAGVSQSPRYKVTKRGQDVALRCDPISGHVSLYWYRQALGQGPEFLTYFNYEAQQDKSGLPNDRFSAERPEGSISTLTIQRTEQRDSAMYRCASSLVVTLAGGYNEQFFGPGTRLTVL.

This chain connects TRBV28 to TRBJ2-5; D ambiguous. Germline-derived CDR1 and CDR2 are MDHEN and SYDVKM. V lost 1 base, J lost 4 bases, and 7 bases lay in between. The CDR3 sequence is 13 residues long. The CDR3 DNA reads as TGTGCCAGCAGTTTATCGGTAGGAGAGACCCAGTACTTC. As protein: CASSLSVGETQYF.

This clonotype was recorded a few times. The chain recombines TRBV12-3 or TRBV12-4 with TRBJ1-2; D gene unclear. V lost 4 bases and J lost 5, with 23 bases in between. The CDR3 sequence is 17 residues long. CDR3 DNA sequence: TGTGCCAGCAGTTACCCCGTGAGGGTGTGGTTTAAGTATGGCTACACCTTC. Translated, it gives CASSYPVRVWFKYGYTF.

In its sample, this clonotype was seen many times. The chain couples TRBV6-1 to TRBJ2-3; a weak D match, TRBD1 (7 bases). Deletions cut 6 bases from V and 3 bases from J, with 13 bases between. Germline CDR1 reads MNHNS; CDR2 reads SASEGT. CDR3 length: 14 amino acids. CDR3 region: CASSPRGETDTQYF. CDR3 bases: TGTGCCAGCAGCCCCAGGGGGGAAACAGATACGCAGTATTTT.

The chain combines TRBV4-3 with TRBJ1-1; D gene uncertain. CDR1 is LGHNA and CDR2 is YSLEER in the germline V gene. This CDR3 is 13 amino acids long. Between the trimmed V and J ends, which lost 0 bases and 5 bases, there was a span of 7 bases. This CDR3 reads CASSQDGDTEAFF. The CDR3 nucleotides read TGCGCCAGCAGCCAAGACGGAGATACTGAAGCTTTCTTT.

This clonotype was observed a single time. The chain links TRBV6-1 to TRBJ2-1; maybe TRBD1 (5 bases). Germline loops: CDR1 MNHNS, CDR2 SASEGT. The germline V and J ends were trimmed by 7 bases and 0 bases, with 13 bases remaining between them. The CDR3 length is 15 residues. CDR3 coding DNA: TGTGCCAGCAATAAGGGGTTCAGCTCCTACAATGAGCAGTTCTTC. It is translated as CASNKGFSSYNEQFF.

In DNA form, the CDR3 reads TGTGCCTGCACCCAAGGGACCAATCAGCCCCAGCATTTT. Protein: CACTQGTNQPQHF. The chain carries TRBV3-1 and TRBJ1-5; D is possibly TRBD1 (5 bases). The V end was cut by 11 bases, the J end by 3 bases, with 14 bases between. The CDR3 runs 13 residues. Germline-derived CDR1 and CDR2 are LGHDT and YNNKEL (reference sequence).

The chain recombines TRBV7-9 with TRBJ2-5; 7 positions match TRBD2. This CDR3 spans 15 amino acids. The V gene's germline CDR1 is SEHNR and CDR2 FQNEAQ (reference sequence). With V trimmed by 5 bases and J by 1 base, 7 bases remained unmatched. The CDR3 here is CASSPQLASQETQYF. As DNA, the CDR3 is TGTGCCAGCAGCCCACAACTAGCGTCCCAAGAGACCCAGTACTTC.

The V and J genes are TRBV28 and TRBJ2-7; no definite D call. The V end was cut by 8 bases, the J end by 2 bases, with 13 bases between. The V gene's germline CDR1 is MDHEN and CDR2 SYDVKM. The length of the CDR3 is 13 residues. The DNA for the CDR3 is TGTGCCAGCGGCTCCCGGCTCCCCTACGAGCAGTACTTC. Protein sequence: CASGSRLPYEQYF.

CDR3 nucleotide sequence: TGTGCCTGTCCGCCGGGACAGGGGGCCGGAGATACGCAGTATTTT. This encodes CACPPGQGAGDTQYF. This rearrangement joins TRBV30 to TRBJ2-3, with 12 bases aligning to TRBD1. Germline V gene data show CDR1 as GTSNPN and CDR2 as SVGIG (reference sequence). There are 15 residues in the CDR3. Losses at the gene ends were 6 bases for V and 5 bases for J; bases not matched to a gene: 9.

This clonotype was picked up a small number of times. This chain links TRBV19 with TRBJ2-2; D might be TRBD2 (5 bases). CDR3 length equals 15 residues. V was pared by 3 bases and J by 2 bases, with 10 bases between. Germline V gene sequence: CDR1 LNHDA, CDR2 SQIVND (reference sequence). The CDR3 DNA is TGTGCCAGTAGTATGGGCGGAGGAAACACCGGGGAGCTGTTTTTT. Protein: CASSMGGGNTGELFF.

This chain links TRBV19 with TRBJ2-1, with TRBD2 matching 12 bases. Germline values: CDR1 LNHDA, CDR2 SQIVND (reference sequence). Trimming cost V 1 base and J 5 bases; bases outside gene matches: 9. The CDR3 consists of 18 residues. The CDR3 protein is CASSIALAGGPFHNEQFF. DNA of the CDR3: TGTGCCAGTAGTATAGCCCTAGCGGGAGGGCCCTTCCACAATGAGCAGTTCTTC.

The chain links TRBV29-1 to TRBJ2-3, with D possibly being TRBD2 (6 bases). V dropped 8 bases and J dropped 9 bases, with 12 bases sitting between them. The germline CDR1 and CDR2 sequences are SQVTM and ANQGSEA. The CDR3 spans 10 residues. CDR3 in amino acids: CSSGGRTQYF. The CDR3, as DNA: TGCAGCTCCGGGGGTAGGACGCAGTATTTT.

With respect to this clonotype: This may come from a read error, since a much larger clone is one base off. The V call is TRBV12-3 or TRBV12-4, the J call TRBJ2-1; 11 nucleotides align to TRBD2. CDR3 length: 17 amino acids. With 2 bases clipped from V and 4 bases from J, the junction kept 7 bases outside the gene matches. The CDR3 DNA follows: TGTGCCAGCAGTTTACAGCTAGCGGGAGGTCGTTACAATGAGCAGTTCTTC. Translation: CASSLQLAGGRYNEQFF.

The CDR3 DNA follows: TGTGCCAGCAGCCAAGATCCGCAGGGATACGACGAGCAGTACTTC. Its protein product is CASSQDPQGYDEQYF. The chain is built from TRBV4-2 and TRBJ2-7, with a possible D match to TRBD1 (5 bases). Per the germline V gene, CDR1 is LGHNA and CDR2 is YNFKEQ. V was trimmed by 0 bases and J by 5 bases, leaving 14 bases between them. The CDR3 spans 15 residues.

The table lists this clonotype with a few counts. V is TRBV28 and J is TRBJ2-4, with D possibly called TRBD1 or TRBD2 (5 bases each). The CDR3 has 14 amino acids. Trimming removed 3 bases from V and 1 base from J, with 7 bases in between. The germline V gene has CDR1 MDHEN and CDR2 SYDVKM. CDR3 sequence (DNA): TGTGCCAGCAGTTTCTGGGGGGCCAAAAACATTCAGTACTTC. This gives the protein CASSFWGAKNIQYF. Combining the CDR3 with reference TRBV28 and TRBJ2-4 gives the whole variable domain DVKVTQSSRYLVKRTGEKVFLECVQDMDHENMFWYRQDPGLGLRLIYFSYDVKMKEKGDIPEGYSVSREKKERFSLILESASTNQTSMYLCASSFWGAKNIQYFGAGTRLSVL.

This chain joins TRBV6-6 and TRBJ1-2; tentative D call: TRBD1 (5 bases). This CDR3 has 11 residues. V was cut by 5 bases and J by 6 bases, with 7 bases left in between. Germline V gene lookup returns CDR1 MNHNY and CDR2 SVGAGI (reference sequence). The CDR3 sequence is CASSVGDGYTF. CDR3 DNA: TGTGCCAGCAGTGTAGGGGATGGCTACACCTTC.

This clonotype was detected only a few times. V is TRBV7-6 and J is TRBJ2-3, with TRBD2 matching over 10 bases. This CDR3 contains 17 residues. From germline, CDR1 is SGHVS and CDR2 FNYEAQ. Losses at the gene ends were 4 bases for V and 3 bases for J; bases not matched to a gene: 10. The DNA for the CDR3 is TGTGCCAGCAGCTCGCCTAGCGGGAGTTTCGGGACAGATACGCAGTATTTT. Translation gives CASSSPSGSFGTDTQYF.

This clonotype was detected only a few times. The chain links TRBV28 to TRBJ1-2; D is unclear. This CDR3 region has 17 residues. The V gene lost 2 bases and the J gene lost 5 bases, with 21 bases spanning the gap. CDR1 and CDR2 from the germline V gene are MDHEN and SYDVKM. CDR3 sequence reads: CASSLREYLAQRYGYTF. CDR3 bases: TGTGCCAGCAGTTTAAGGGAGTACCTAGCCCAGAGGTATGGCTACACCTTC.

This clonotype was counted between two and nine times. The chain links TRBV15 to TRBJ2-1; TRBD1 matches 8 bases. Germline CDR1 reads LNHNV; CDR2 reads YYDKDF (reference sequence). Trimming took 4 bases from V and 6 from J; bases not matched to a gene: 5. The length of the CDR3 is 14 residues. The CDR3 here is CATSMDRVGNEQFF. Written as DNA, the CDR3 is TGTGCCACCAGCATGGACAGGGTAGGCAATGAGCAGTTCTTC.

The sample holds a few counts of this clonotype. The rearrangement uses TRBV3-1 and TRBJ2-1; 11 bases map to TRBD2. The germline V gene has CDR1 LGHDT and CDR2 YNNKEL (reference sequence). The CDR3 runs 14 residues. The J segment lost 8 bases and the V segment lost 3 bases, leaving 3 bases of the junction unmatched. CDR3 sequence: CASSQTSGMDEQFF. The DNA for the CDR3 is TGTGCCAGCAGCCAGACTAGCGGGATGGATGAGCAGTTCTTC.